The next 3 T cell receptor beta chains were all read from a single sample in a study of blood T cells in healthy people across ages. Using a J-beta primer mix together with a sample-barcoded 5' primer, a second PCR was run for about 7 to 12 cycles. TCRdb reprocessed the 5' RACE reads via MiXCR and lists one record per CDR3 protein. The sample has hundreds of thousands of distinct CDR3 sequences, about a third seen once. The sequenced sample was blood. The receptors originated from an elderly woman in good health.

This clonotype was seen repeatedly, ten times or more. J is TRBJ2-1 and V is TRBV20-1, with 8 nucleotides matching TRBD1. Germline loops: CDR1 DFQATT, CDR2 SNEGSKA (reference sequence). Trimming cost V 1 base and J 8 bases; bases outside gene matches: 10. This CDR3 contains 15 residues. The CDR3 here is CSARAPGQGGDEQFF. The CDR3 DNA reads TGCAGTGCTAGAGCTCCTGGACAGGGAGGCGATGAGCAGTTCTTC.

As to this clonotype: One base away lies a much larger clone, so this may be a sequencing read error. The chain combines TRBV5-1 with TRBJ1-1; D may be TRBD1 (6 bases). This CDR3 region has 15 residues. Germline V gene data show CDR1 as SGHRS and CDR2 as YFSETQ. In DNA form, the CDR3 reads TGCACCAGTAGTCTCGGGGGGCAAGTGAACACTGAAGCTTTCTTT. It specifies CTSSLGGQVNTEAFF.

Note on this clonotype: This may be a read error: a much more frequent sequence differs by one nucleotide. This rearrangement joins TRBV20-1 to TRBJ1-4; no definite D call. In germline, CDR1 is DFQATT, CDR2 SNEGSKA (reference sequence). The CDR3 sequence is 15 residues long. The CDR3 nucleotides read TGCAGTGCTAGAGATTACGCGGCCGGGCAAGAAAAACGGTTTTTT. Translated: CSARDYAAGQEKRFF.